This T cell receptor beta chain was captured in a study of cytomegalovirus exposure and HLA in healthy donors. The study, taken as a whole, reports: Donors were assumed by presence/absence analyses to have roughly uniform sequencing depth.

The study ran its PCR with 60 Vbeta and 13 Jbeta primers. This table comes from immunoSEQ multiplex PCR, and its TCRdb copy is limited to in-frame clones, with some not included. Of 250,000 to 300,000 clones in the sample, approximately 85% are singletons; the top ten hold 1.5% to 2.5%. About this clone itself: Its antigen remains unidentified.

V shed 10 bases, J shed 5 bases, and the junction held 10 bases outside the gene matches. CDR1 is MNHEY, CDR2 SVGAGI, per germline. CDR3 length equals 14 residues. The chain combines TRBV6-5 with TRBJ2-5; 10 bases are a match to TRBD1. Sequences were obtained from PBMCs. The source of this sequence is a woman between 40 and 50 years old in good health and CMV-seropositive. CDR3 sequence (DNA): TGTGCCACAAGGGGACAGGGGATGGCCGAGACCCAGTACTTC. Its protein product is CATRGQGMAETQYF.